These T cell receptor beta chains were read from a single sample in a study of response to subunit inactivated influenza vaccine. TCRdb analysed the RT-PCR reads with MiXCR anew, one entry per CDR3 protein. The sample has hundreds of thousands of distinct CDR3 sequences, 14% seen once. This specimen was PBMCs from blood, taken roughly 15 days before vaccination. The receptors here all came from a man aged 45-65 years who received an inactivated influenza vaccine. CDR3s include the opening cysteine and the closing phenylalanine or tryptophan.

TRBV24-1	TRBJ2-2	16	CATSETGLGNTGELFF
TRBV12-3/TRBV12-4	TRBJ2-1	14	CASRAGQGRNEQFF
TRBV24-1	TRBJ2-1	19	CATSDWGETSGHSYNEQFF
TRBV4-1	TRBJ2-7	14	CASSHEAGTYEQYF
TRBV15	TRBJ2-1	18	CATSSLSGERGSYNEQFF
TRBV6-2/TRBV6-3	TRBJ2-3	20	CASSYLGLAGGFSSTDTQYF
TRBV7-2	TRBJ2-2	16	CASSFRPSGANGELFF
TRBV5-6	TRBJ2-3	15	CASSLATLSGGTQYF
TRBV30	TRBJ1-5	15	CAWSVAGMGNQPQHF
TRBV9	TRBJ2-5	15	CASSPGLAPGETQYF
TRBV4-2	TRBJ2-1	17	CASSQEWETGGRGEQFF
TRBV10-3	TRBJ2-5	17	CAISPGLAGAVRETQYF
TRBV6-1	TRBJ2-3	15	CASRSATDSTDTQYF
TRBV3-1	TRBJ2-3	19	CASSQARGLAGVSTDTQYF
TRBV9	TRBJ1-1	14	CASSVATGVSEAFF
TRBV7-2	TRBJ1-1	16	CASSHITSRANTEAFF
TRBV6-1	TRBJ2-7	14	CASSKLAGEDEQYF